This T cell receptor beta chain was sequenced in a study of regulatory T cells in long-lasting Graves disease (dated by TCRdb to the early 2020s). For the wider study: Patients with newly diagnosed Graves' disease had been on antithyroid drugs for under 3 months. Patients with persistent Graves' disease were compared with patients with newly diagnosed Graves' disease using TCR sequencing and RNA sequencing of peripheral blood. A total of about 35 samples underwent TCR sequencing: some 13 from persistent and some 20 from newly diagnosed Graves' disease patients. The study was conducted in China and was registered as a clinical trial. What the authors observed across the whole study: Sequencing and analysis were restricted to the TCR beta chain. A larger number of public clonotypes was shared among persistent patients (about 2,700) than among newly diagnosed patients (roughly 980). Because the primary lesion, thyroid tissue, could not be accessed, the study looked at peripheral blood alone. Lower TCR Shannon entropy and fewer highly expanded clones were observed in persistent Graves' disease patients than in newly diagnosed patients, which suggested clonal expansion. Preferential use of TRBV28, TRBJ1-2 and TRBJ2-5 was observed in persistent disease, whereas TRBV20-1 and TRBJ2-1 were favored in newly diagnosed disease. The authors acknowledged the small sample size as a limitation that may reduce accuracy.

The sample's time point, from its label and the paper: newly diagnosed GD, antithyroid drugs for less than 3 months. RNA was extracted from PBMCs in TRIzol for both TCR sequencing and RNA sequencing. The diagnosis of Graves' disease followed American Thyroid Association guidelines. Recruitment of patients was carried out at an endocrinology department in Xi'an, China. From each patient, approximately 9 milliliters of peripheral blood was collected into an EDTA anticoagulant tube. Ficoll Paque Plus density gradient separation was used to isolate PBMCs, and no additional T cell sorting was done. RNA quality was checked with an Agilent 2100 Bioanalyzer and agarose gel, and concentration with a NanoDrop 2000. Germline trimming: 5 bases from V, 0 bases from J; junction bases outside gene matches: 9. The CDR3 totals 16 residues, both ends included. Solely the CDR3 DNA is kept, with 48 bases framed from the first base.

In regard to this clonotype: No cognate antigen has been identified for it. This CDR3 is missing its conserved last phenylalanine or tryptophan, likely due to a read error.

The library was prepared using multiplex PCR. Sequencing used an Illumina HiSeq 4000. iRepertoire HTBI primers and Arm-PCR amplification of CDR3 regions were used to construct TCR beta libraries. Before sequencing, the PCR products underwent gel purification. In the source study's methods: Gene usage analysis of CDR3 amino acid clonotypes relied on the 60 or so TRBV and more than twelve TRBJ segments identified across samples. COPE and FqMerger were used to merge filtered high-quality paired reads into contigs. Contigs were aligned with BLAST to IMGT TRBV, TRBD and TRBJ reference genes, and CDR3 was defined per IMGT. Highly expanded clones were defined as clonotypes with a frequency above 0.1%. Shannon entropy served as the measure of repertoire diversity, while the Gini coefficient captured V-J evenness. Public clonotypes were defined as clonotypes shared by more than one individual. The public reads were reanalyzed by TCRdb: fastp trimming at Q25, MiXCR alignment, in-frame beta chains only. CDR3 protein duplicates are merged, each entry listing the most common genes and DNA. These V and J calls rely on TCRdb rather than the paper's analysis. For this sample the table gives about 350,000 distinct CDR3 sequences, of which approximately 15% were detected only once. The ten biggest clones cover less than 35% of the sample.

These records were also assigned to another study, of T cells in Graves' hyperthyroidism and ophthalmopathy. From the second report: Stable Graves' hyperthyroidism was defined as the absence of progression to ophthalmopathy over 18 months of follow-up. Hyperthyroidism patients were newly diagnosed, with disease duration under 2 months, and aged 18 to 65 years. Any patient with an uncontrolled infection, another autoimmune disease, pregnancy or lactation was excluded. Diagnoses were established on the basis of clinical symptoms, serum thyroxine and TRAb, thyroid ultrasound, and orbital computed tomography. For the first round of RT-PCR on the TCR CDR3, the HTBI primer set was used together with the Qiagen OneStep RT-PCR kit. Blood samples also contained most of the expanded thyroid clonotypes (frequency above 0.001), which suggests that blood repertoires may reflect thyroid immune responses. A 13 V-J signature model separated ophthalmopathy from stable hyperthyroidism, with approximately 87% sensitivity and just under 84% specificity in cross-validation and 80%/75% in testing. In validation, progression to ophthalmopathy was predicted by the model with roughly 71% sensitivity and just over 72% specificity, a median of approximately 6.5 months before onset. A discovery cohort of roughly 100 patients, 43 with Graves' ophthalmopathy and over 55 with stable Graves' hyperthyroidism, was used to find distinguishing TCR V-J signatures. Whether ophthalmopathy could be predicted prospectively was tested in an independent validation cohort made up of roughly 20 hyperthyroidism patients plus 17 patients who later progressed to ophthalmopathy. For training and testing, the 80 to 100 patients in the discovery cohort were randomly divided in a 7:3 ratio. In about six Graves' hyperthyroidism patients, the study also compared T-cell repertoires from thyroid tissue with T-cell repertoires from blood. Once sampling was done, hyperthyroidism patients were given methimazole at a starting dose of 30 mg daily, whereas ophthalmopathy patients were given high-dose intravenous methylprednisolone. The libraries were constructed in a second round of multiplex PCR and then size-selected and purified. The libraries were sequenced on an Illumina HiSeq2000 using paired-end 100 bp reads. SOAPnuke was used to process the raw data, removing reads that contained adapters or uncalled bases, had a mean Phred below 15, or lacked an exact match to the constant primer or identifier. COPE v1.2.5 was used to merge the high-quality paired reads, and each unique nucleotide sequence was defined as a clonotype. MiTCR v1.1 was used to align clonotypes to the IMGT TRBV, TRBD and TRBJ reference segments. Only V-J combinations with frequency above 0.0001, covering 99.2% of repertoires, were analysed. A TCS score was defined as the ratio of F50 (clonal expansion) to E x V (chaos), with BLOSUM62-based TCRdist applied between CDR3 peptides within each V-J. Welch's t-statistics and random forest reduced 514 V-J features to 13, which were used in a naive Bayes classifier (R e1071). Sample size was not statistically predetermined, and blinding of investigators to group allocation was not performed. TCR Vbeta CDR3 sequencing of around 130 peripheral blood samples (over 40 ophthalmopathy, over 70 hyperthyroidism and approximately 17 progressor patients) is reported in the paper.

This chain is built from TRBV12-3 or TRBV12-4 and TRBJ1-1; the central 7 bases match TRBD1. This receptor was obtained from a man aged 35 to 55 with Graves disease. Donor details come from another sample of the same person, matched by shared clones. The sequencing here drew on peripheral blood mononuclear cells (PBMCs), taken at new diagnosis, from a patient treated with antithyroid drugs. The CDR3 sequence is CASSPMGTALNTEAFL. The DNA reads TGTGCCAGCAGTCCGATGGGGACAGCATTGAACACTGAAGCTTTCCTT.